A selection of T cell receptor beta chains follows, all from one sample in a study of T cells in Graves' hyperthyroidism and ophthalmopathy. Each CDR3 protein is one row after TCRdb ran MiXCR on the multiplex PCR reads. Seen here are about 380,000 distinct CDR3 sequences, about 15% observed once, and the top ten hold around a fifth. Sequencing used blood. The source is a woman in her 30s with Graves' ophthalmopathy. Each CDR3 is given with its conserved first and last residue. The D gene is left open where the match is weak. Clone size, where shown, is once, few, many, or a class for clones that have expanded.

size: many
D: TRBD2
J: TRBJ2-7
V: TRBV14
CDR3: CASSPRLAGAYEQYF
DNA: TGTGCCAGCAGCCCCAGACTAGCGGGGGCCTACGAGCAGTACTTC

size: many
D: TRBD1
J: TRBJ1-2
V: TRBV27
CDR3: CASKTNRGLNYGYTF
DNA: TGTGCCAGCAAAACGAACAGGGGGCTAAACTATGGCTACACCTTC

size: many
D: TRBD2
J: TRBJ2-5
V: TRBV12-3/TRBV12-4
CDR3: CASSTSGALQETQYF
DNA: TGTGCCAGCAGTACTAGCGGGGCTCTTCAAGAGACCCAGTACTTC

size: many
D: TRBD2
J: TRBJ2-3
V: TRBV30
CDR3: CAWVEGLAADTQYF
DNA: TGTGCCTGGGTCGAGGGACTAGCGGCAGATACGCAGTATTTT

size: -
D: TRBD1
J: TRBJ1-2
V: TRBV9
CDR3: CASGSDRGPYGYTF
DNA: TGTGCCAGCGGTTCAGACAGGGGGCCCTATGGCTACACCTTC

size: many
D: -
J: TRBJ1-4
V: TRBV20-1
CDR3: CSARPTDKGEKLFF
DNA: TGCAGTGCTAGGCCGACCGATAAAGGTGAAAAACTGTTTTTT

size: many
D: -
J: TRBJ2-3
V: TRBV28
CDR3: CASSFTHTDTQYF
DNA: TGTGCCAGCAGTTTTACCCACACAGATACGCAGTATTTT

size: -
D: TRBD2
J: TRBJ2-1
V: TRBV20-1
CDR3: CSARSGTRAYNEQFF
DNA: TGCAGTGCTAGATCCGGGACTAGAGCTTACAATGAGCAGTTCTTC

size: many
D: -
J: TRBJ2-5
V: TRBV7-2
CDR3: CASSLRQGGETQYF
DNA: TGTGCCAGCAGCTTACGCCAGGGAGGAGAGACCCAGTACTTC

size: -
D: TRBD1
J: TRBJ1-1
V: TRBV20-1
CDR3: CSAGEGQGTLMNTEAFF
DNA: TGCAGTGCTGGGGAGGGACAGGGGACTCTTATGAACACTGAAGCTTTCTTT

size: -
D: -
J: TRBJ1-3
V: TRBV9
CDR3: CASSVGPSGPHSGNTIYF
DNA: TGTGCCAGCAGCGTAGGACCCTCGGGACCGCACTCTGGAAACACCATATATTTT

size: many
D: -
J: TRBJ2-3
V: TRBV28
CDR3: CASSLGTFTDTQYF
DNA: TGTGCCAGCAGTTTAGGAACATTCACAGATACGCAGTATTTT

size: many
D: -
J: TRBJ2-7
V: TRBV7-2
CDR3: CASSLEGTWHYEQYF
DNA: TGTGCCAGCAGCTTAGAAGGGACATGGCACTACGAGCAGTACTTC

size: -
D: TRBD1
J: TRBJ1-5
V: TRBV6-2/TRBV6-3
CDR3: CASSEGQGYDQPQRF
DNA: TGTGCCAGCAGTGAAGGACAGGGTTATGATCAGCCCCAGCGTTTT

size: few
D: -
J: TRBJ1-5
V: TRBV9
CDR3: CASSPEVGSQPQHF
DNA: TGTGCCAGCAGCCCCGAGGTAGGGAGTCAGCCCCAGCATTTT

size: -
D: -
J: TRBJ2-1
V: TRBV24-1
CDR3: CATSDPNRSDYYNEQFF
DNA: TGTGCCACCAGTGACCCAAACAGGAGCGATTACTACAATGAGCAGTTCTTC

size: -
D: -
J: TRBJ1-5
V: TRBV2
CDR3: CASSRVHSNQPQHF
DNA: TGTGCCAGCAGCAGGGTTCATAGCAATCAGCCCCAGCATTTT

size: many
D: TRBD1
J: TRBJ2-7
V: TRBV6-1
CDR3: CATRGFGNSYEQYF
DNA: TGTGCCACCAGGGGGTTCGGCAACTCCTACGAGCAGTACTTC

size: few
D: TRBD1
J: TRBJ1-6
V: TRBV7-8
CDR3: CASSLDRGDSPLHF
DNA: TGTGCCAGCAGCTTAGACAGGGGTGATTCACCCCTCCACTTT

size: many
D: -
J: TRBJ1-5
V: TRBV29-1
CDR3: CSVGGAGNQPQHF
DNA: TGCAGCGTTGGGGGCGCGGGCAATCAGCCCCAGCATTTT

size: many
D: -
J: TRBJ2-7
V: TRBV6-1
CDR3: CASNGRQGLFEQYF
DNA: TGTGCCAGCAATGGTCGTCAGGGTTTGTTCGAGCAGTACTTC

size: few
D: -
J: TRBJ2-7
V: TRBV20-1
CDR3: CSVPIHFGEQYF
DNA: TGCAGTGTCCCCATTCACTTTGGCGAGCAGTACTTC

size: many
D: -
J: TRBJ2-3
V: TRBV15
CDR3: CATSREVGRGTDTQYF
DNA: TGTGCCACCAGCAGAGAAGTTGGCAGGGGCACAGATACGCAGTATTTT

size: -
D: -
J: TRBJ2-5
V: TRBV2
CDR3: CASSEGDLRETQYF
DNA: TGTGCCAGCAGTGAAGGGGACCTGAGGGAGACCCAGTACTTC

size: many
D: -
J: TRBJ2-3
V: TRBV7-3
CDR3: CASSFAGRSTDTQYF
DNA: TGTGCCAGCAGCTTCGCGGGGCGCAGCACAGATACGCAGTATTTT

size: -
D: TRBD1
J: TRBJ1-2
V: TRBV11-3
CDR3: CASSTLQGYGYTF
DNA: TGTGCCAGCAGCACGCTACAGGGGTACGGCTACACCTTC

size: many
D: -
J: TRBJ2-7
V: TRBV18
CDR3: CASSPEGRNYEQYF
DNA: TGTGCCAGCTCACCGGAGGGGAGGAACTACGAGCAGTACTTC

size: many
D: TRBD1
J: TRBJ1-2
V: TRBV7-8
CDR3: CASSLGGQGYYGYTF
DNA: TGTGCCAGCAGCTTAGGAGGACAGGGATACTATGGCTACACCTTC

size: many
D: TRBD1
J: TRBJ2-7
V: TRBV29-1
CDR3: CSVEDVEDRSVYEQYF
DNA: TGCAGCGTTGAAGATGTCGAGGACAGGTCCGTCTACGAGCAGTACTTC

size: -
D: TRBD1
J: TRBJ2-3
V: TRBV25-1
CDR3: CASSLIKGQSTDTQYF
DNA: TGTGCCAGCAGTCTTATCAAGGGACAGAGCACAGATACGCAGTATTTT

size: -
D: -
J: TRBJ2-6
V: TRBV29-1
CDR3: CSVGAPTGTGANVLTF
DNA: TGCAGCGTTGGTGCCCCCACAGGGACTGGGGCCAACGTCCTGACTTTC

size: many
D: -
J: TRBJ1-2
V: TRBV10-3
CDR3: CAISRGGSNYGYTF
DNA: TGTGCCATCAGTCGAGGGGGGTCTAACTATGGCTACACCTTC

size: -
D: -
J: TRBJ2-7
V: TRBV20-1
CDR3: CSADSRDSSYEQYF
DNA: TGCAGTGCCGACAGCCGGGACTCTTCCTACGAGCAGTACTTC

size: few
D: TRBD2
J: TRBJ2-3
V: TRBV6-1
CDR3: CASRSWVAGGPITSTDTQYF
DNA: TGTGCCAGCAGGAGCTGGGTAGCGGGGGGGCCGATCACGAGCACAGATACGCAGTATTTT

size: many
D: -
J: TRBJ2-3
V: TRBV5-1
CDR3: CASSLVVSTDTQYF
DNA: TGCGCCAGCAGCTTGGTAGTTAGCACAGATACGCAGTATTTT

size: -
D: -
J: TRBJ2-7
V: TRBV18
CDR3: CASSPTEWDNYEQYF
DNA: TGTGCCAGCTCACCCACCGAATGGGACAACTACGAGCAGTACTTC

size: many
D: -
J: TRBJ1-1
V: TRBV29-1
CDR3: CSVPLGRNPFEAFF
DNA: TGCAGCGTTCCCTTAGGGCGGAACCCCTTCGAAGCTTTCTTT

size: -
D: TRBD1
J: TRBJ1-1
V: TRBV7-9
CDR3: CASDDRVGRDTEAFF
DNA: TGTGCCAGCGACGACAGGGTGGGTAGGGACACTGAAGCTTTCTTT

size: many
D: TRBD1
J: TRBJ1-1
V: TRBV11-2
CDR3: CASSPLTGPLNTEAFF
DNA: TGTGCCAGCAGCCCCCTGACAGGGCCTCTGAACACTGAAGCTTTCTTT